This TCR beta chain was captured in a study of blood T cell repertoires in COVID-19 (dated by TCRdb to about 2020). Study-wide context: Collaborator samples came from the United States, Italy and Spain and covered acute and convalescent phases of COVID-19. The prospective study material was composed of cDNA or gDNA derived from T cells, B-cell-depleted T cells, or PBMCs. Subjects who had been exposed to COVID-19, were actively infected with it, or had recovered from it provided the deeply sampled blood TCRbeta repertoires that made up the dataset. A freely available public database, intended as a resource for researchers studying the immune response to SARS-CoV-2, is where the repertoires were released. Samples were obtained from the ongoing ImmuneRACE study (first 160 participants) and from about 1,300 subjects provided by 6 global collaborators. Nearly every sample came with metadata listing a de-identified subject ID, COVID-19 status, age in years and sex. Where available, HLA class I and class II types were obtained from metadata supplied by the sample provider rather than from assay-based typing. Paper-wide results and their limitations: The amount of clinical and demographic metadata varied by source and participant and was provided uncurated.

In the germline V gene, CDR1 corresponds to LGHNT and CDR2 to FRNRAP. From the cysteine up to the phenylalanine, the CDR3 has a length of 13 residues. Of the read, only the CDR3 DNA is kept; its 39 bases are in frame from base 1. V and J are trimmed by 9 bases and 4 bases, and the gene matches miss 5 bases of the junction. The immunoSEQ Assay, a bias-controlled multiplex PCR, was used to amplify TCRbeta CDR3 regions from genomic DNA. The paper's data handling went like this. The number of nucleated cells in each sample was estimated from the amplification of reference gene primers within the assay. To quantify the absolute abundance of each unique TCRbeta CDR3 rearrangement, sequence reads were collapsed and filtered. Productive Simpson clonality was computed per sample as the square root of Simpson's diversity index over productive rearrangements. Entries here come from immuneACCESS through TCRdb and include only in-frame sequences with V and J called. Some clones fail to appear in such tables; in the studies checked, an unresolved V gene covers under half of the shortfall, and the cause of the remainder is unknown. The DNA gave D and trimming, while V, J and clone size come from that table. Within this sample are about 410,000 clones, with about 90% of them counted one time only. The ten largest make up 1.7% of the sample.

Comments on this clone: The antigen it binds to is not known. Per-base qualities were not stored, and no clone one base away is much larger.

In the prospective study, participants were roughly 18 to 95 years old, resided in about 25 geographic areas of the United States, and were enrolled through a virtual design. In the prospective study, participants were assigned to cohorts based on the clinical history participants reported in a screening survey and a study questionnaire. Recovered participants in ImmuneRACE Cohort 3 were defined as having two consecutive negative NP/OP PCR tests, clearance from a healthcare professional, or resolution of symptoms. In the prospective study, mobile phlebotomists collected whole blood, serum and a nasopharyngeal or oropharyngeal swab from each participant. Participants in the prospective study had the option to provide additional blood draws and questionnaires over an approximately 2-month period. Blood samples from the prospective study were shipped frozen or at room temperature prior to DNA extraction.

The origin of this receptor is a woman under 40 who had recovered from COVID-19. This sequence uses TRBV12-5 and TRBJ2-2; TRBD1 fits 7 bases in the junction. The sequencing sample was made of PBMCs or T cells enriched from blood (not recorded which). At the DNA level, the sequence is TGTGCTAGCGGACAGGTCGGCACCGGGGAGCTGTTTTTT. Translated, it gives CASGQVGTGELFF.